This T cell receptor beta chain was profiled in a study of blood T cell repertoires in COVID-19. Study at large: Some COVID-19 samples were acute and others convalescent; all came from the United States, Italy and Spain. PBMCs, B-cell-depleted T cells, or T cells provided the cDNA or gDNA that made up the material.

The V end lost 0 bases, the J end lost 8 bases, and 15 bases lay between the germline ends. Germline CDR1 MNHEY, CDR2 SVGAGI. The CDR3 contains 15 residues. In the authors' methods: Amplifying reference gene primers gave estimates of nucleated cell counts. Profiled with immunoSEQ multiplex PCR; TCRdb holds only in-frame clones, not every one. V and J calls and clone size are those listed in that table; D and trimming were worked out from the DNA. The sample lists about 280,000 clones, more than 70% seen once, with around 11% in the top ten. Recruited during active infection, patients (from Seattle) were subsequently followed longitudinally.

Sample: peripheral blood. The TCR originated in a woman aged 25-40 years with COVID-19, enrolled during active disease. The gene calls are TRBV6-5 and TRBJ2-3; D gene uncertain. The CDR3 sequence is CASSYSRDTHGTQYF. The CDR3, as DNA: TGTGCCAGCAGTTACTCGCGCGACACCCATGGTACGCAGTATTTT.